This entry features one T cell receptor beta chain sequence. What it recognizes is unknown. RNA transcripts were the source from which TCR beta CDR3 regions were amplified. HTBI-primed first-round RT-PCR preceded second-round multiplex PCR. A single record per CDR3 protein comes from TCRdb applying MiXCR to the multiplex PCR reads. This sample has 350,000 to 400,000 distinct CDR3 sequences; around 16% occur once, and the top ten carry 1.5% to 2%. If patients had other autoimmune diseases, uncontrolled infections, pregnancy or lactation, they were excluded. Patients were diagnosed from clinical symptoms, serum thyroxine, TRAb, thyroid ultrasound and orbital computed tomography. These data come from a study of Graves' ophthalmopathy and Graves' hyperthyroidism. General study points: Most thyroid-expanded clonotypes exceeding 0.001 frequency were also found in blood.

CDR3 length: 15 residues. Trimming cost V 0 bases and J 3 bases, with 14 bases left between them. Germline V gene data show CDR1 as DFQATT and CDR2 as SNEGSKA (reference sequence). The origin of this receptor is a young woman with Graves' ophthalmopathy. Sequencing used peripheral blood. This chain connects TRBV20-1 to TRBJ1-2; a weak D match, TRBD1 (6 bases). CDR3 sequence reads: CSARDLTGLDYGYTF. Written as DNA, the CDR3 is TGCAGTGCTAGAGATCTTACAGGGCTAGACTATGGCTACACCTTC.